This T cell receptor (beta chain) was profiled in a study of beta chain features in type 1 diabetes. This clone was seen only a few times. Its specificity is not known. The whole isolated RNA underwent reverse transcription, so sequencing captured expressed TCRB transcripts. Here immunoSEQ multiplex PCR was the method, and the copy in TCRdb shows in-frame clones only, minus some. The repertoire includes 600,000 or so clones, around 15% of them detected once, and 0.035% to 0.045% sits in the top ten. V lost 1 base to trimming and J lost 3 bases; unmatched junction nucleotides: 3. This CDR3 region has 16 residues. Germline V gene data show CDR1 as MGHDK and CDR2 as SYGVNS. Study-wide results and limits: TCRB CDR3 length was moderately but significantly reduced in all four CD4+ subsets of Type 1 diabetes patients. Lower insertion and higher deletion counts appeared at VDJ junctions in type 1 diabetes patients.

Each sorted fraction was over 95% pure. The clonotype comes from a man in his late teens or twenties with type 1 diabetes. The chain recombines TRBV25-1 with TRBJ2-1, with 10 bases matching TRBD2. The sample was naive CD4+ T cells from blood. This CDR3 is CASSELSGGGYNEQFF. The CDR3 DNA is TGTGCCAGCAGTGAATTGAGCGGGGGGGGCTACAATGAGCAGTTCTTC.